What follows are 31 T cell receptor beta chains derived from one specimen sequenced in a study of a mutant IDH1 vaccine in newly diagnosed glioma. No antigen has been assigned to these receptors. Repertoires were generated with immunoSEQ multiplex PCR, while TCRdb's copy carries only in-frame clones and drops some. The table shows around 41,000 clones, with less than 90% occurring only once. Noted time point: week 11, during vaccination. One vaccine dose held 300 ug of mutant IDH1 20-mer peptide and came with topical imiquimod. The source material was PBMCs, sampled from a glioma patient whose treatment included an IDH1 peptide vaccine. Every receptor here comes from a man aged 40-55 years with glioma.

The chain uses TRBV2 and TRBJ2-4, with D maybe TRBD2 (6 bases). The V end was cut by 6 bases, the J end by 0 bases, with 12 bases between. The CDR3 extends over 15 amino acids. Germline V gene sequence: CDR1 SNHLY, CDR2 FYNNEI. CDR3 amino acids: CASRTRVLAKNIQYF. CDR3 DNA sequence: TGTGCCAGCAGGACTAGGGTCCTAGCCAAAAACATTCAGTACTTC.

V is TRBV7-8 and J is TRBJ2-3, with 7 bases aligning to TRBD1. This CDR3 spans 15 amino acids. Germline trimming cut 5 bases from V and 1 base from J; bases unmatched to any gene: 6. CDR1 SGHVS and CDR2 FQNEAQ come from the germline V gene. CDR3 amino acids: CASSPVGQRTDTQYF. The CDR3 nucleotides read TGTGCCAGCAGCCCCGTGGGACAGCGCACAGATACGCAGTATTTT.

The genes are TRBV14 and TRBJ2-5, with D hard to call. The CDR3 runs 16 residues. Germline CDR1 reads SGHDN; CDR2 reads FVKESK. V lost 3 bases and J lost 0, with 14 bases in between. CDR3 DNA: TGTGCCAGCAGCCACCTAGACACCCCTTACCAAGAGACCCAGTACTTC. This codes for CASSHLDTPYQETQYF. The variable domain in full, completed from reference TRBV14 and TRBJ2-5, reads EAGVTQFPSHSVIEKGQTVTLRCDPISGHDNLYWYRRVMGKEIKFLLHFVKESKQDESGMPNNRFLAERTGGTYSTLKVQPAELEDSGVYFCASSHLDTPYQETQYFGPGTRLLVL.

This CDR3 reads CACHGTQYGYTF. In DNA form, the CDR3 reads TGTGCCTGCCACGGGACACAGTATGGCTACACCTTC. The chain combines TRBV19 with TRBJ1-2, with D maybe TRBD1 (6 bases). Trimming shortened V by 11 bases and J by 5 bases, and 15 bases separated the two germline ends. CDR1 and CDR2 (germline): LNHDA, SQIVND (reference sequence). The CDR3 length is 12 residues. Using reference TRBV19 and TRBJ1-2 for the parts outside the CDR3, the full variable domain is DGGITQSPKYLFRKEGQNVTLSCEQNLNHDAMYWYRQDPGQGLRLIYYSQIVNDFQKGDIAEGYSVSREKKESFPLTVTSAQKNPTAFYLCACHGTQYGYTFGSGTRLTVV.

The chain recombines TRBV19 with TRBJ2-1; D unresolved. V gave up 2 bases and J gave up 6 bases, with 14 bases separating them. The V gene's germline CDR1 is LNHDA and CDR2 SQIVND (reference sequence). The CDR3 totals 15 residues. The CDR3 loop is CASSIMRLGSNEQFF. CDR3 DNA: TGTGCCAGTAGTATAATGCGTCTAGGATCCAATGAGCAGTTCTTC.

The chain is built from TRBV7-9 and TRBJ2-3; the match to TRBD2 covers 13 bases. CDR3 length: 17 amino acids. After removal of 3 bases from V and 2 bases from J, the junction contained 5 bases not matched to a gene. CDR1 SEHNR and CDR2 FQNEAQ come from the germline V gene (reference sequence). CDR3 sequence reads: CASSFGTSGIATDTQYF. The CDR3 DNA is TGTGCCAGCAGCTTCGGGACTAGCGGGATTGCCACAGATACGCAGTATTTT.

This clone has just a few counts. This rearrangement joins TRBV5-1 to TRBJ1-2, with D perhaps matching TRBD1 (6 bases). The CDR3 spans 17 residues. V lost 1 base and J lost 1, with 17 bases in between. The V gene's germline CDR1 is SGHRS and CDR2 YFSETQ. CDR3 in DNA: TGCGCCAGCAGCTTGTCCCCCGGGACAAGTTTTAACTATGGCTACACCTTC. Translating it yields CASSLSPGTSFNYGYTF. The full variable domain, its missing parts supplied by reference TRBV5-1 and TRBJ1-2, is KAGVTQTPRYLIKTRGQQVTLSCSPISGHRSVSWYQQTPGQGLQFLFEYFSETQRNKGNFPGRFSGRQFSNSRSEMNVSTLELGDSALYLCASSLSPGTSFNYGYTFGSGTRLTVV.

This clone is a singleton in its sample. This sequence joins TRBV19 and TRBJ1-1; D gene ambiguous. CDR3 length: 12 amino acids. Germline V gene data show CDR1 as LNHDA and CDR2 as SQIVND (reference sequence). V lost 1 base to trimming and J lost 4 bases, with 4 bases between them. The CDR3 DNA reads TGTGCCAGTAGTATAGGTGCCACTGAAGCTTTCTTT. Encoded protein: CASSIGATEAFF.

The V call is TRBV7-2, the J call TRBJ2-7; the D gene is possibly TRBD2 (6 bases). V was trimmed by 1 base and J by 0 bases, leaving 13 bases between them. In germline, CDR1 is SGHTA, CDR2 FQGNSA. CDR3 length: 16 residues. The CDR3 DNA follows: TGTGCCAGCAGCTTAGAAGTAGGACTATTCTCCTACGAGCAGTACTTC. Encoded protein: CASSLEVGLFSYEQYF.

A word on this clone: The junction departs from germline at one end; a sequencing error may be responsible. This rearrangement joins TRBV7-2 to TRBJ2-4, with D unresolved. From germline, CDR1 is SGHTA and CDR2 FQGNSA. This CDR3 has 13 residues. CDR3 in amino acids: CASSLGVTLGASF. In DNA, the CDR3 is TGTGCCAGCAGCTTAGGAGTTACCCTCGGAGCAAGCTTC.

This chain uses TRBV4-1 with TRBJ1-3; D remains unclear. CDR3 length equals 14 residues. Looked up from germline, CDR1 is MGHRA and CDR2 is YSYEKL. The V gene lost 5 bases and the J gene lost 3 bases, with 11 bases spanning the gap. CDR3 coding DNA: TGCGCCAGCAGCTTACGGTCCAGTGGAAACACCATATATTTT. It yields the protein CASSLRSSGNTIYF.

The rearrangement uses TRBV7-9 and TRBJ2-3; 8 positions agree with TRBD2. This CDR3 has 16 residues. The germline gives CDR1 SEHNR, CDR2 FQNEAQ (reference sequence). Trimming cost V 5 bases and J 0 bases; bases outside gene matches: 7. The CDR3 here is CASSTPTSVSTDTQYF. The CDR3 DNA is TGTGCCAGCAGCACCCCGACTAGCGTTAGCACAGATACGCAGTATTTT. Full variable domain (outside the CDR3, taken from reference TRBV7-9 and TRBJ2-3): DTGVSQNPRHKITKRGQNVTFRCDPISEHNRLYWYRQTLGQGPEFLTYFQNEAQLEKSRLLSDRFSAERPKGSFSTLEIQRTEQGDSAMYLCASSTPTSVSTDTQYFGPGTRLTVL.

This clone appeared a single time. The chain links TRBV6-1 to TRBJ2-7; 7 bases agree with TRBD2. The germline V gene encodes CDR1 MNHNS and CDR2 SASEGT. V lost 5 bases, J lost 2 bases, and 0 bases stayed unmatched. The CDR3 is 12 amino acids. Here the CDR3 DNA reads TGTGCCAGCAGTCGGGGGGCCTACGAGCAGTACTTC. It encodes CASSRGAYEQYF.

The V call is TRBV7-3, the J call TRBJ2-2, with D tentatively TRBD2 (5 bases). CDR3 size: 12 residues. From germline, CDR1 is SGHTA and CDR2 FQGTGA. V lost 5 bases to trimming and J lost 6 bases, with 7 bases between them. For the CDR3, the DNA is TGTGCCAGCAGCGCGGACTCCGGGGAGCTGTTTTTT. It codes for CASSADSGELFF.

The V call is TRBV5-1, the J call TRBJ2-1; D is unresolved. This CDR3 has 11 amino acids. Trimming left V 0 bases short and J 5 bases short, with 0 bases between. Germline V gene lookup returns CDR1 SGHRS and CDR2 YFSETQ. The CDR3 sequence is CASSLDNEQFF. CDR3 nucleotide sequence: TGCGCCAGCAGCTTGGACAATGAGCAGTTCTTC.

The chain employs TRBV4-1 and TRBJ2-7, with TRBD2 identical over 8 bases. CDR1 is MGHRA, CDR2 YSYEKL, per germline. V gave up 1 base and J gave up 2 bases; unmatched junction bases: 4. The CDR3 consists of 15 residues. CDR3 sequence (DNA): TGCGCCAGCAGCCAAGCTAGCGGGCAAACCTACGAGCAGTACTTC. This translates into CASSQASGQTYEQYF.

DNA of the CDR3: TGTGCCAGCAGTGAACAGGTAAACTACGAGCAGTACTTC. Amino acid sequence: CASSEQVNYEQYF. The chain joins TRBV2 to TRBJ2-7; D gene unclear. Trimming shortened V by 2 bases and J by 3 bases, and 8 bases separated the two germline ends. The CDR3 has 13 residues. The germline CDR1 and CDR2 sequences are SNHLY and FYNNEI. Full variable domain (outside the CDR3, taken from reference TRBV2 and TRBJ2-7): EPEVTQTPSHQVTQMGQEVILRCVPISNHLYFYWYRQILGQKVEFLVSFYNNEISEKSEIFDDQFSVERPDGSNFTLKIRSTKLEDSAMYFCASSEQVNYEQYFGPGTRLTVT.

This clone was counted once. The genes are TRBV9 and TRBJ2-1, with 7 bases lining up with TRBD2. After removal of 0 bases from V and 3 bases from J, the junction contained 0 bases not matched to a gene. CDR1 is SGDLS and CDR2 is YYNGEE in the germline V gene. The length of the CDR3 is 14 residues. The CDR3 is CASSVASGYNEQFF. The CDR3 DNA sequence: TGTGCCAGCAGCGTAGCTAGCGGCTACAATGAGCAGTTCTTC.

The sample holds one count of this clone. The rearrangement links TRBV18 to TRBJ2-3; D remains unclear. CDR1 is KGHSH, CDR2 LQKENI, per germline. The length of the CDR3 is 15 residues. V gave up 0 bases and J gave up 3 bases, with 10 bases separating them. CDR3 sequence: CASSPPGSPTDTQYF. As DNA, the CDR3 is TGTGCCAGCTCACCACCAGGGTCCCCGACAGATACGCAGTATTTT.

J is TRBJ1-2 and V is TRBV10-3; perhaps TRBD1 as D (5 bases). CDR3 length: 13 residues. V dropped 4 bases and J dropped 8 bases, with 14 bases sitting between them. The germline V gene encodes CDR1 ENHRY and CDR2 SYGVKD. CDR3 protein: CAISGGFQEGYTF. In DNA, the CDR3 is TGTGCCATCAGTGGGGGGTTCCAGGAAGGCTACACCTTC.

This clone appeared once. The V call is TRBV5-1, the J call TRBJ2-5, with 9 bases fitting TRBD1. The CDR3 runs 15 residues. Germline V gene data show CDR1 as SGHRS and CDR2 as YFSETQ. V was pared by 5 bases and J by 5 bases, with 10 bases of the junction left unmatched. CDR3 protein: CASSLGDREGETQYF. In DNA, the CDR3 is TGCGCCAGCAGTCTCGGGGACAGGGAAGGGGAGACCCAGTACTTC.

The rearrangement uses TRBV7-2 and TRBJ2-7; the match to TRBD2 covers 11 bases. With V trimmed by 4 bases and J by 6 bases, 8 bases remained unmatched. Germline CDR1 is SGHTA and CDR2 is FQGNSA. The CDR3 has 15 residues. CDR3 residues: CASSSGGLAASEQYF. The CDR3 DNA follows: TGTGCCAGCAGCTCAGGGGGACTAGCGGCCTCCGAGCAGTACTTC. Complete variable domain (other parts from reference TRBV7-2 and TRBJ2-7): GAGVSQSPSNKVTEKGKDVELRCDPISGHTALYWYRQSLGQGLEFLIYFQGNSAPDKSGLPSDRFSAERTGGSVSTLTIQRTQQEDSAVYLCASSSGGLAASEQYFGPGTRLTVT.

This clone was picked up one time. This rearrangement joins TRBV7-9 to TRBJ2-7; D gene ambiguous. Germline CDR1 and CDR2: SEHNR and FQNEAQ (reference sequence). This CDR3 spans 13 amino acids. The V gene lost 2 bases and the J gene lost 0 bases, with 5 bases spanning the gap. CDR3 in amino acids: CASSLYGSYEQYF. In DNA form, the CDR3 reads TGTGCCAGCAGCTTATATGGCTCCTACGAGCAGTACTTC.

V usage is TRBV18 and J usage is TRBJ2-5; no clear D gene. V gave up 5 bases and J gave up 1 base, with 8 bases separating them. Germline V CDR1 and CDR2: KGHSH, LQKENI. This CDR3 region has 13 residues. As DNA, the CDR3 is TGTGCCAGCTCATCAGATATCCAAGAGACCCAGTACTTC. It is translated as CASSSDIQETQYF.

In the case of this clone: Sequence at one end of the junction differs from germline and may be a read error. V usage is TRBV6-5 and J usage is TRBJ2-7; D is possibly TRBD2 (5 bases). Germline V gives CDR1 MNHEY, CDR2 SVGAGI. The CDR3 extends over 14 amino acids. CDR3 loop: CASSDSYRGREQYF. The DNA of the CDR3 is TGTGCCAGCAGTGACTCATATCGCGGGCGGGAGCAGTACTTC.

The J gene is TRBJ2-3, the V gene TRBV7-2, with 8 nucleotides matching TRBD2. CDR1 and CDR2 (germline): SGHTA, FQGNSA. The junction had 4 bases not matched to a gene; V was cut back by 5 bases and J by 3 bases. The CDR3 spans 14 residues. Here the CDR3 DNA reads TGTGCCAGCAGCCGGAGCGGGAGTACAGATACGCAGTATTTT. Translation gives CASSRSGSTDTQYF.

This sequence joins TRBV6-5 and TRBJ2-1, with TRBD2 matching 7 bases. This CDR3 is 14 amino acids long. CDR1 and CDR2 (germline): MNHEY, SVGAGI. The V gene end was trimmed by 8 bases and the J gene end by 8 bases; junction bases not matched to a gene: 12. The CDR3 reads CASGLKRDWYEQFF. DNA of the CDR3: TGTGCCAGCGGTCTAAAGCGGGATTGGTATGAGCAGTTCTTC.

The chain joins TRBV19 to TRBJ1-5; 7 bases agree with TRBD1. J was trimmed by 7 bases and V by 8 bases; bases with no gene match: 8. The CDR3 runs 13 residues. CDR1 and CDR2 (germline): LNHDA, SQIVND (reference sequence). The CDR3 DNA sequence: TGTGCCAGTCGGAACAGGGGCTACCAGCCCCAGCATTTT. This encodes CASRNRGYQPQHF.

The chain has TRBV6-1 and TRBJ2-1, with 9 bases aligning to TRBD2. V dropped 10 bases and J dropped 3; count of bases not matched to a gene: 10. Looked up from germline, CDR1 is MNHNS and CDR2 is SASEGT. The CDR3 extends over 15 amino acids. The CDR3, as DNA: TGTGCCATCCAGAGGGGGACTAGCAACTACAATGAGCAGTTCTTC. Translated, it gives CAIQRGTSNYNEQFF.

J is TRBJ2-2 and V is TRBV7-9; 11 nucleotides match TRBD2. Germline CDR1 reads SEHNR; CDR2 reads FQNEAQ (reference sequence). With 0 bases clipped from V and 5 bases from J, the junction kept 2 bases outside the gene matches. The CDR3 consists of 16 residues. CDR3 protein: CASSLAWTSGTGELFF. For the CDR3, the DNA is TGTGCCAGCAGCTTAGCCTGGACTAGCGGGACCGGGGAGCTGTTTTTT. Together with reference TRBV7-9 and TRBJ2-2, the CDR3 gives the full variable domain: DTGVSQNPRHKITKRGQNVTFRCDPISEHNRLYWYRQTLGQGPEFLTYFQNEAQLEKSRLLSDRFSAERPKGSFSTLEIQRTEQGDSAMYLCASSLAWTSGTGELFFGEGSRLTVL.

This chain connects TRBV27 to TRBJ1-5; D unresolved. The length of the CDR3 is 14 residues. Germline V gives CDR1 MNHEY, CDR2 SMNVEV (reference sequence). CDR3 in amino acids: CVVSEVGCNQPQHF. CDR3 coding DNA: TGTGTCGTATCGGAGGTTGGGTGCAATCAGCCCCAGCATTTT.